Listed below are T cell receptor beta chains from one sample, sequenced in a study of shared clonotypes between healthy human individuals. Data came from immunoSEQ multiplex PCR; TCRdb stores just in-frame clones and leaves some out. Of millions of clones in the sample, around nine tenths were seen once. Sequenced sample: naive CD4+ T cells sorted from blood. All receptors come from a man between 18 and 29 years old in good health. Both conserved end residues are part of each CDR3. D genes are given only for firm matches. A row's size may be missing; if present it is once, few, many or a size class.

CDR3 length,J gene,clone size,D gene,V gene,CDR3 protein,CDR3 DNA
15,TRBJ2-7,-,-,TRBV9,CASSVDQGGLSEQYF,TGTGCCAGCAGCGTAGATCAGGGGGGTCTAAGCGAGCAGTACTTC
15,TRBJ1-1,-,-,TRBV14,CASSQGGSWGTEAFF,TGTGCCAGCAGCCAAGGAGGGTCCTGGGGCACTGAAGCTTTCTTT
14,TRBJ2-7,-,-,TRBV2,CASSELAISYEQYF,TGTGCCAGCAGTGAATTAGCGATCTCCTACGAGCAGTACTTC
16,TRBJ1-2,-,TRBD1,TRBV6-5,CASSYSRGQGNYGYTF,TGTGCCAGCAGTTACTCCCGGGGACAGGGGAACTATGGCTACACCTTC
14,TRBJ2-2,-,-,TRBV5-5,CASSPGLYTGELFF,TGTGCCAGCAGCCCGGGACTTTACACCGGGGAGCTGTTTTTT
16,TRBJ2-3,-,-,TRBV19,CASSISTSLRGDTQYF,TGTGCCAGTAGTATATCCACCTCCTTGAGGGGAGATACGCAGTATTTT
15,TRBJ1-5,-,-,TRBV2,CASSAGSASNQPQHF,TGTGCCAGCAGTGCGGGTTCAGCTAGCAATCAGCCCCAGCATTTT
17,TRBJ1-1,-,-,TRBV10-3,CAISESPEAQGNTEAFF,TGTGCCATCAGTGAATCTCCTGAAGCCCAGGGGAACACTGAAGCTTTCTTT
13,TRBJ2-2,-,-,TRBV6-1,CASRARNTGELFF,TGTGCCAGCAGGGCAAGAAACACCGGGGAGCTGTTTTTT
12,TRBJ1-1,-,TRBD1,TRBV19,CASSDRGTEAFF,TGTGCCAGTAGCGACAGGGGTACTGAAGCTTTCTTT
16,TRBJ1-2,-,TRBD1,TRBV11-2,CASSLGTRGGGYGYTF,TGTGCCAGCAGCTTAGGGACGCGAGGGGGCGGCTATGGCTACACCTTC
18,TRBJ2-1,-,-,TRBV5-4,CASSLGLGPRTDYNEQFF,TGTGCCAGCAGCTTGGGATTAGGGCCCCGGACCGACTACAATGAGCAGTTCTTC
13,TRBJ2-7,-,-,TRBV5-1,CASSLAGTDEQYF,TGCGCCAGCAGCTTGGCCGGGACGGACGAGCAGTACTTC
13,TRBJ1-2,-,-,TRBV11-2,CASSLATGGGYTF,TGTGCCAGCAGCTTAGCGACAGGCGGGGGCTACACCTTC
14,TRBJ1-3,-,-,TRBV30,CAWSLTPLGNTIYF,TGTGCCTGGAGCTTGACCCCACTCGGAAACACCATATATTTT
14,TRBJ2-7,-,-,TRBV27,CASRDGDVTYEQYF,TGTGCCAGCAGGGACGGGGACGTAACCTACGAGCAGTACTTC
15,TRBJ2-1,-,-,TRBV10-2,CASSLTPYTYNEQFF,TGCGCCAGCAGTCTGACTCCTTATACCTACAATGAGCAGTTCTTC
18,TRBJ2-3,-,TRBD2,TRBV11-2,CASSLGFRAGPSTDTQYF,TGTGCCAGCAGCTTAGGTTTCCGAGCGGGGCCCAGCACAGATACGCAGTATTTT
15,TRBJ1-4,-,-,TRBV7-9,CASSLIGQSNEKLFF,TGTGCCAGCAGCTTAATAGGACAGTCTAATGAAAAACTGTTTTTT
13,TRBJ2-7,once,TRBD2,TRBV6-5,CASNPSGTYEQYF,TGTGCCAGCAACCCTAGCGGGACCTACGAGCAGTACTTC
14,TRBJ2-1,-,TRBD2,TRBV19,CASSKGLGIGEQFF,TGTGCCAGTAGTAAGGGACTAGGGATAGGCGAGCAGTTCTTC
15,TRBJ2-5,-,TRBD2,TRBV27,CATQLSGTYQETQYF,TGTGCCACCCAACTAAGCGGGACGTACCAAGAGACCCAGTACTTC
15,TRBJ2-7,-,TRBD2,TRBV6-1,CASSEDTSGRSEQYF,TGTGCCAGCAGTGAAGACACTAGCGGGAGGAGTGAGCAGTACTTC
17,TRBJ2-7,-,TRBD1,TRBV11-2,CASSFGQGAESSYEQYF,TGTGCCAGCAGCTTCGGACAGGGGGCTGAGAGCTCCTACGAGCAGTACTTC
14,TRBJ2-7,-,TRBD1,TRBV5-1,CASSSGQGFYEQYF,TGCGCCAGCAGCTCGGGACAGGGATTCTACGAGCAGTACTTC
14,TRBJ1-6,-,TRBD1,TRBV19,CASTPTGTHSPLHF,TGTGCCAGTACTCCGACAGGGACCCATTCACCCCTCCACTTT
13,TRBJ2-7,-,-,TRBV6-5,CASRYRDSYEQYF,TGTGCCAGCAGGTACAGGGACTCCTACGAGCAGTACTTC
16,TRBJ1-1,-,TRBD1,TRBV5-1,CASSGTAGTGGTEAFF,TGCGCCAGCAGCGGAACCGCCGGGACAGGGGGCACTGAAGCTTTCTTT
16,TRBJ1-4,-,-,TRBV10-3,CAISESFMGANEKLFF,TGTGCCATCAGTGAGTCATTTATGGGGGCTAATGAAAAACTGTTTTTT
13,TRBJ1-2,-,TRBD1,TRBV30,CAWMDRGKGGYTF,TGTGCCTGGATGGACAGGGGTAAGGGCGGCTACACCTTC
11,TRBJ2-1,-,-,TRBV18,CASADSGEQFF,TGTGCCAGCGCCGATAGTGGTGAGCAGTTCTTC
12,TRBJ2-7,-,-,TRBV9,CASSPGVNEQYF,TGTGCCAGCAGCCCGGGGGTAAACGAGCAGTACTTC
14,TRBJ1-6,few,-,TRBV7-9,CASSLQQPNSPLHF,TGTGCCAGCAGCTTACAACAGCCAAATTCACCCCTCCACTTT
15,TRBJ2-1,-,TRBD2,TRBV27,CASSSRLAPYNEQFF,TGTGCCAGCAGTTCGAGACTAGCGCCGTACAATGAGCAGTTCTTC
15,TRBJ2-2,-,TRBD2,TRBV7-9,CASLAGPTNTGELFF,TGTGCCAGCCTAGCGGGGCCCACGAACACCGGGGAGCTGTTTTTT
15,TRBJ2-7,-,-,TRBV7-6,CASSLGSGATYEQYF,TGTGCCAGCAGCTTAGGTTCTGGGGCCACCTACGAGCAGTACTTC
17,TRBJ1-6,-,-,TRBV30,CAWSVGGRRGDNSPLHF,TGTGCCTGGAGTGTCGGGGGGCGACGCGGAGATAATTCACCCCTCCACTTT
19,TRBJ2-5,-,TRBD2,TRBV5-3,CARSHPPGTSGRRGETQYF,TGTGCCAGAAGCCACCCCCCCGGGACTAGCGGGAGGCGGGGGGAGACCCAGTACTTC
14,TRBJ2-7,-,-,TRBV6-1,CASSDFEAPYEQYF,TGTGCCAGCAGTGACTTCGAGGCCCCCTACGAGCAGTACTTC
13,TRBJ1-4,-,-,TRBV5-4,CASSLGLFEKLFF,TGTGCCAGCAGCTTGGGTTTGTTTGAAAAACTGTTTTTT
15,TRBJ2-7,-,TRBD1,TRBV19,CASSTAGQGAWEQYF,TGTGCCAGTAGTACGGCAGGACAGGGGGCTTGGGAGCAGTACTTC
13,TRBJ1-6,few,-,TRBV9,CASSADGNSPLHF,TGTGCCAGCAGCGCCGATGGTAATTCACCCCTCCACTTT
13,TRBJ1-4,-,-,TRBV18,CASSLNSGEKLFF,TGTGCCAGCTCACTTAATAGCGGTGAAAAACTGTTTTTT
14,TRBJ2-5,-,-,TRBV4-1,CASSQDRQGGTQYF,TGCGCCAGCAGCCAAGATCGGCAGGGGGGGACCCAGTACTTC
16,TRBJ2-7,once,-,TRBV30,CAWQASRGDSTYEQYF,TGTGCCTGGCAAGCCTCGAGGGGGGATAGTACCTACGAGCAGTACTTC
15,TRBJ2-7,-,TRBD1,TRBV6-5,CASTVRQGTSYEQYF,TGTGCCAGCACCGTACGACAGGGTACCTCCTACGAGCAGTACTTC
15,TRBJ1-5,-,-,TRBV10-3,CAISEAGGSNQPQHF,TGTGCCATCAGTGAGGCGGGGGGAAGCAATCAGCCCCAGCATTTT
14,TRBJ2-1,-,TRBD2,TRBV11-3,CASSLVAGDNEQFF,TGTGCCAGCAGCTTAGTAGCGGGGGATAATGAGCAGTTCTTC
13,TRBJ2-5,-,-,TRBV5-1,CASSLRDGETQYF,TGCGCCAGCAGCTTGCGGGACGGAGAGACCCAGTACTTC
17,TRBJ2-5,-,TRBD2,TRBV23-1,CASRSPREREGVETQYF,TGCGCCAGCAGATCCCCCCGCGAGCGGGAGGGTGTGGAGACCCAGTACTTC
13,TRBJ1-4,-,-,TRBV18,CASSPAMGYELFF,TGTGCCAGCTCACCAGCGATGGGGTACGAACTGTTTTTT
14,TRBJ1-2,-,TRBD1,TRBV7-3,CASSPGQGNYGYTF,TGTGCCAGCAGCCCAGGACAGGGGAACTATGGCTACACCTTC
15,TRBJ2-1,-,TRBD2,TRBV9,CASSVDSGGYNEQFF,TGTGCCAGCAGCGTAGATAGCGGGGGCTACAATGAGCAGTTCTTC
16,TRBJ2-7,-,TRBD1,TRBV5-1,CASSLRARQGAYEQYF,TGCGCCAGCAGCTTAAGGGCGAGACAGGGGGCCTACGAGCAGTACTTC
15,TRBJ1-5,-,-,TRBV19,CASSIESGRNQPQHF,TGTGCCAGTAGTATAGAGTCGGGCCGCAATCAGCCCCAGCATTTT
15,TRBJ2-5,-,TRBD1,TRBV5-4,CASRSPTGGQETQYF,TGTGCCAGCAGGTCCCCCACAGGGGGCCAGGAGACCCAGTACTTC
13,TRBJ1-1,-,TRBD1,TRBV11-3,CASSLTGDTEAFF,TGTGCCAGCAGCCTTACAGGGGACACTGAAGCTTTCTTT